The TCR beta chain under discussion was sequenced for a study of T cell responses to AZD1222 COVID-19 vaccine. About the study: Doses given second, at about 4 or about 12 weeks, were pooled. Overall study findings and caveats: An increase in Spike-specific TCR breadth and depth was observed after two AZD1222 doses. Baseline seropositivity occurred in only a handful of AZD1222 recipients. Spike regions recognized by vaccine-associated CD4 TCRs spanned the protein, led by 160-218 and 743-854.

TCRdb keeps only in-frame clones here, not all; method: immunoSEQ multiplex PCR. The sample carries about 130,000 clones, roughly 89% recorded once. In this sample, this clone turned up once. What it binds is unknown. The CDR3 sequence is 13 residues long. V was pared by 6 bases and J by 7 bases, with 15 bases between. Germline V gene lookup returns CDR1 MNHEY and CDR2 SVGAGI. The TCR comes from an adult in good health. The source material was peripheral blood, sampled on day 0 of AZD1222 vaccination. This chain links TRBV6-5 with TRBJ2-5; TRBD2 is a possible D gene (6 bases). CDR3 residues: CASREGSLVTQYF. The CDR3 DNA reads as TGTGCCAGCAGGGAGGGGAGTTTGGTGACCCAGTACTTC.